This T cell receptor beta chain derives from a study of graft-versus-host responses after intestinal transplantation. Whole-study findings and limits: Patients with graft-donor T cell macrochimerism had high graft-versus-host to host-versus-graft clonal ratios in allografts.

Regarding this clone: Its antigen is unknown. A read error may account for a junction end that differs from germline.

Assay used: immunoSEQ multiplex PCR; TCRdb lists only in-frame clones, some missing. Counted here are some 46,000 clones, around 96% occurring once; the ten biggest clones make up roughly 1.4%. The CDR3 is 14 residues long. Germline CDR1 is SNHLY and CDR2 is FYNNEI. This sequence originates from a human patient who received an intestinal transplant, so some T cells may come from the graft donor. The chain employs TRBV2 and TRBJ1-1; the D is unclear. Source: PBMCs, taken roughly 51 weeks after intestinal transplant. CDR3 region: CASSGRLMNTEAFF. The CDR3 region has the DNA TGTGCCAGTAGTGGTCGACTAATGAACACTGAAGCTTTCTTT.